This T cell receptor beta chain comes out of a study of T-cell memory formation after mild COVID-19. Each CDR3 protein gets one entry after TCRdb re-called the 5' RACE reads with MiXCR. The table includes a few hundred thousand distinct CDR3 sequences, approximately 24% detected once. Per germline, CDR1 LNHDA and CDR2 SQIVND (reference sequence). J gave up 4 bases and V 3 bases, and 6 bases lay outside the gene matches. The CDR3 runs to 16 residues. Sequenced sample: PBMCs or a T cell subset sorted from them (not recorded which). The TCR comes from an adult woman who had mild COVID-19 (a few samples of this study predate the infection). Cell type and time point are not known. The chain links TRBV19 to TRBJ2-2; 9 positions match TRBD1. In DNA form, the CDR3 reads TGTGCCAGTAGTATGGGGACAGGGTTGGCCACCGGGGAGCTGTTTTTT. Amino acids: CASSMGTGLATGELFF.